This TCR beta chain was captured in a study of Ad26.COV2.S vaccination and SARS-CoV-2 variants. Background on the study: Within the COV1001 Ad26.COV2.S trial arm, the donor was enrolled. Whole-study findings and limits: Breadth of non-spike TCRs did not differ between vaccinees and placebo recipients. Total responses of T cells may have been underestimated by the analyses of TCR breadth and depth.

Described treatment: around 19 received Ad26.COV2.S at low or high dose, single or two shots; about five received placebo; per-sample allocation not given. Repertoires come from day 63 after the first vaccine or placebo injection. Whoever gave the sample was an adult aged 18-55 years in Boston. With regard to this clone: Its antigen is not identified.

J was trimmed by 7 bases and V by 4 bases; bases with no gene match: 12. The CDR3 runs to 15 residues. Looked up from germline, CDR1 is SGHTA and CDR2 is FQGNSA. Assay used: immunoSEQ multiplex PCR; TCRdb lists only in-frame clones, some missing. The repertoire holds more than 400,000 clones, with 80% to 95% as singletons. Sequences were derived from peripheral blood, sampled in a trial of Ad26.COV2.S vaccine versus placebo. This chain uses TRBV7-2 with TRBJ2-7; 8 nucleotides line up with TRBD1. This clonotype was sampled from a person aged 18-60 years who received the Ad26.COV2.S COVID-19 vaccine or a placebo. CDR3 in DNA: TGTGCCAGCAGCTCGCACCAGGACAGGGTTTTAGAGCAGTACTTC. It specifies CASSSHQDRVLEQYF.